This T cell receptor (beta chain) was found in a study of T cells in Graves' hyperthyroidism and ophthalmopathy. What was amplified from RNA transcripts were TCR beta CDR3 regions. The HTBI primer set served for first-round RT-PCR of the TCR CDR3. MiXCR, run by TCRdb on the multiplex PCR reads, gives a single entry per CDR3 protein. Here the sample spans approximately 400,000 distinct CDR3 sequences, 15% to 19% being singletons. This clonotype appeared a few times. The clonotype originates from a woman aged 18-30 years with Graves' hyperthyroidism. The source material was blood.

The CDR3 loop is CSARRDFGLAEETQYF. As DNA, the CDR3 is TGCAGTGCCCGAAGGGACTTCGGACTAGCGGAAGAGACCCAGTACTTC. The rearrangement joins TRBV20-1 to TRBJ2-5; 10 bases fit TRBD2. The V segment lost 6 bases and the J segment 3 bases; nucleotides outside the gene matches: 13. CDR1 is DFQATT and CDR2 is SNEGSKA in the germline V gene (reference sequence). The CDR3 totals 16 residues.